A selection of T cell receptor beta chains follows, all from one sample in a study of T cell responses to AZD1222 COVID-19 vaccine. Repertoires were generated with immunoSEQ multiplex PCR, while TCRdb's copy carries only in-frame clones and drops some. The sample has around 70,000 clones, approximately 79% seen once; the top ten hold 20% to 30%. Specimen: peripheral blood, collected on day 0 of MenACWY control vaccination. These receptors all come from an adult in good health. The CDR3 runs from the conserved cysteine through the conserved F or W. The D gene is left open where the match is weak. Rows give clone size only sometimes, using once, few, many, or a class for an expanded clone.

NA	TRBJ1-2	NA	TRBV5-1	TGCGCCAGCAGCTTATCGGGCAGCCGTAACTATGGCTACACCTTC	CASSLSGSRNYGYTF
NA	TRBJ1-2	NA	TRBV19	TGTGCCAGTAGTCCAGGCGCGGTTGGCTACACCTTC	CASSPGAVGYTF
TRBD1	TRBJ1-1	NA	TRBV5-4	TGTGCCAGCAGTAGCCGGGACAGGGTGACTGAAGCTTTCTTT	CASSSRDRVTEAFF
TRBD1	TRBJ2-1	NA	TRBV2	TGTGCCACAGGACAGGGGTCCTACAATGAGCAGTTCTTC	CATGQGSYNEQFF
NA	TRBJ1-4	once	TRBV3-1/TRBV3-2	TGTGCCAGCAGCCAATCCTTCGGGACCCGCGCAAAACTGTTTTTT	CASSQSFGTRAKLFF
NA	TRBJ2-1	NA	TRBV6-5	TGTGCCAGCAGGTCAACAGGGAGTCCCTACAATGAGCAGTTCTTC	CASRSTGSPYNEQFF
NA	TRBJ1-5	NA	TRBV7-8	TGTGCCAGCAGCGCCGTAGGGTCCAAAAGGGGAAACAATCAGCCCCAGCATTTT	CASSAVGSKRGNNQPQHF
NA	TRBJ1-5	NA	TRBV19	TGTGCCAGTAGTATCCGTCATAGCAATCAGCCCCAGCATTTT	CASSIRHSNQPQHF
TRBD1	TRBJ2-7	NA	TRBV4-1	TGCGCCAGCAGCCAAGATGATACTCGCGGGACAGGGGCCGAGCAGTACTTC	CASSQDDTRGTGAEQYF
TRBD1	TRBJ1-3	NA	TRBV7-2	TGTGCCAGCAGCTTTACAGGGGACTCTGGAAACACCATATATTTT	CASSFTGDSGNTIYF
TRBD1	TRBJ2-1	NA	TRBV7-3	TGTGCCAGCAGCTTAAGGGGACCCTCCGGGACAGGGGCCAACAATGAGCAGTTCTTC	CASSLRGPSGTGANNEQFF
NA	TRBJ1-4	NA	TRBV28	TGTGCCAGCAGTTTAGACAGGTTTAATGAAAAACTGTTTTTT	CASSLDRFNEKLFF
TRBD1	TRBJ1-2	NA	TRBV4-2	TGTGCCAGCAGCCAAGGCACTGGACAGGGAGAGGGGGGCTACACCTTC	CASSQGTGQGEGGYTF
NA	TRBJ2-2	NA	TRBV19	TGTGCCAGTAGTCTCTCGGGGGTAAACACCGGGGAGCTGTTTTTT	CASSLSGVNTGELFF
NA	TRBJ1-3	few	TRBV6-2/TRBV6-3	TGTGCCAGCAGTTCCCACGGCAGCTCTGGAAACACCATATATTTT	CASSSHGSSGNTIYF
TRBD1	TRBJ2-3	once	TRBV4-2	TGTGCCAGCAGCCTTAGACAGGGACAAGATACGCAGTATTTT	CASSLRQGQDTQYF
TRBD2	TRBJ2-1	NA	TRBV7-2	TGTGCCAGCAGCGGGGGGGTGGGTTACAATGAGCAGTTCTTC	CASSGGVGYNEQFF
TRBD1	TRBJ2-2	NA	TRBV5-4	TGTGCCAGCAGGCCCGGGACAGGCGTTTCGGGGGCGAACACCGGGGAGCTGTTTTTT	CASRPGTGVSGANTGELFF
NA	TRBJ2-7	NA	TRBV5-1	TGCGCCAGCCGCCCTGAGGCAAGCTCCTACGAGCAGTACTTC	CASRPEASSYEQYF
TRBD2	TRBJ2-7	NA	TRBV14	TGTGCCAGCAGCCTACTAGCGGGAGGCTACGAGCAGTACTTC	CASSLLAGGYEQYF
NA	TRBJ2-7	NA	TRBV21-1	TGTGCCAGCAGCAAAGAGGGGGTAAGAAGGACCCACGAGCAGTACTTC	CASSKEGVRRTHEQYF
NA	TRBJ2-2	once	TRBV28	TGTGCCAGCAGTAAGGGAATCGGGGAGCTGTTTTTT	CASSKGIGELFF
TRBD2	TRBJ2-5	NA	TRBV29-1	TGCAGCGTGGGTCTAGCGGGAGGCCAAGAGACCCAGTACTTC	CSVGLAGGQETQYF
NA	TRBJ2-1	NA	TRBV13	TGTGCCAGCAGCTTAGCGGGCGGAGACAATGAGCAGTTCTTC	CASSLAGGDNEQFF
NA	TRBJ1-1	NA	TRBV13	TGTGCCAGCAGCCGAGGACAGAACACTGAAGCTTTCTTT	CASSRGQNTEAFF
TRBD1	TRBJ1-4	once	TRBV7-9	TGTGCCAGCAGCTTAGGCGGTGGCAGTCACCAGGGGGATGAAAAACTGTTTTTT	CASSLGGGSHQGDEKLFF
NA	TRBJ1-1	NA	TRBV19	TGTGCCAGTGCCTTTATAGGGAACACTGAAGCTTTCTTT	CASAFIGNTEAFF
NA	TRBJ2-3	NA	TRBV21-1	TGTGCCAGCGGAGGGCGGAGCACAGATACGCAGTATTTT	CASGGRSTDTQYF
NA	TRBJ1-6	NA	TRBV30	TGTGCCTGTTCTAATCCGTCGTTAAGTGTACCCCTCCACTTT	CACSNPSLSVPLHF
TRBD2	TRBJ2-3	NA	TRBV18	TGTGCCAGCTCACGGGAGACTAGCGCCATCCCCACAGATACGCAGTATTTT	CASSRETSAIPTDTQYF
NA	TRBJ2-1	NA	TRBV2	TGTGCCAGCAGTGTGGGTGAGCAGTTCTTC	CASSVGEQFF
TRBD1	TRBJ1-4	once	TRBV15	TGTGCCACCAGCAGAGGAGACAGGGGTGGTGAAAAACTGTTTTTT	CATSRGDRGGEKLFF
NA	TRBJ1-2	NA	TRBV5-1	TGCGCCAGCAGCTTGGAGGGGGGAGACTATGGCTACACCTTC	CASSLEGGDYGYTF
NA	TRBJ2-3	NA	TRBV29-1	TGCAGCGTCGCCGGCCTGAGCACAGATACGCAGTATTTT	CSVAGLSTDTQYF
TRBD1	TRBJ2-7	once	TRBV30	TGTGCCTGCATATGGGGCGGACAGGAGTACTTC	CACIWGGQEYF